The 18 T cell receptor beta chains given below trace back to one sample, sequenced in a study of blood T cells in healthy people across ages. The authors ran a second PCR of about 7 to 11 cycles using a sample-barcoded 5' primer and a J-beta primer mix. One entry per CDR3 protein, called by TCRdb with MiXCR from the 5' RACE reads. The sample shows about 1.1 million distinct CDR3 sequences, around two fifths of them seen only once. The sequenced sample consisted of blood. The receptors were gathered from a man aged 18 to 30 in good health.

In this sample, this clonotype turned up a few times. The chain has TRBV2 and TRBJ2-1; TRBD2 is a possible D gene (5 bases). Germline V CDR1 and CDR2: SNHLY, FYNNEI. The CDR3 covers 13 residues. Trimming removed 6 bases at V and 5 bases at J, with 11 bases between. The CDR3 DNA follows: TGTGCCAGCAGCGTAGACGGGGACAATGAGCAGTTCTTC. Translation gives CASSVDGDNEQFF.

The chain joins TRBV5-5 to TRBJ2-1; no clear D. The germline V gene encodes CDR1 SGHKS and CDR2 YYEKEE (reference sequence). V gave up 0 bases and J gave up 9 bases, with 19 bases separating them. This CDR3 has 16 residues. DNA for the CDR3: TGTGCCAGCAGCTTGGTAGGGTCAAGCTCCTCCAGTGAGCAGTTCTTC. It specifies CASSLVGSSSSSEQFF.

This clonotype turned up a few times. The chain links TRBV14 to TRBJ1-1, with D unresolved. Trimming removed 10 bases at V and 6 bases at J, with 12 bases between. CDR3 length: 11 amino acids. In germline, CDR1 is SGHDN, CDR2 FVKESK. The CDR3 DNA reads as TGTGCCATACCAGGTGGGGCTGAAGCTTTCTTT. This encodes CAIPGGAEAFF.

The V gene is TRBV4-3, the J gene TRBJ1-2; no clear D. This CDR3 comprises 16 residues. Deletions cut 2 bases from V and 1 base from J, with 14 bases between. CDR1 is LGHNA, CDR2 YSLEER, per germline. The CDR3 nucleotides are TGCGCCAGCAGCCAACACCCGGACGAGATTAACTATGGCTACACCTTC. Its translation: CASSQHPDEINYGYTF.

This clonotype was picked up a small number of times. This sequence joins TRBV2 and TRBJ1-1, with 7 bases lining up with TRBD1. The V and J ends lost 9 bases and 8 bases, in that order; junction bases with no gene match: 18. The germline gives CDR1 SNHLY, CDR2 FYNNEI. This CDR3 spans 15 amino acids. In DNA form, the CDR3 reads TGTGCCAGAACAGTACGACAGGGTAGGTTAAGGGAAGCTTTCTTT. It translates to CARTVRQGRLREAFF.

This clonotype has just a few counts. Written as DNA, the CDR3 is TGTGCCAGCAGCTTAGGGGCTCAACGGGGTGTTACGCAGTATTTT. Translation gives CASSLGAQRGVTQYF. The chain recombines TRBV7-2 with TRBJ2-3, with D possibly being TRBD2 (5 bases). This CDR3 has 15 residues. CDR1 and CDR2 (germline): SGHTA, FQGNSA. Deletions cut 1 base from V and 8 bases from J, with 16 bases between.

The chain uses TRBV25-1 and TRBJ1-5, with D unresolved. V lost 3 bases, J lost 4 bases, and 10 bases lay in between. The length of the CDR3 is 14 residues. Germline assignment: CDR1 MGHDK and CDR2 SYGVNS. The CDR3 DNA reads TGTGCCAGCAGTGAGCCAGGTATGAATCAGCCCCAGCATTTT. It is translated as CASSEPGMNQPQHF.

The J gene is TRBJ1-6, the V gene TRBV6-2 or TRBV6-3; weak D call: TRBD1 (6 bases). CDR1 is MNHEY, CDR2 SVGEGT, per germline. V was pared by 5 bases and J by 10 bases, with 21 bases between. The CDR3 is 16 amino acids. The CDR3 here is CASSPDRRSTLSPLHF. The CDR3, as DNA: TGTGCCAGCAGTCCTGACAGGCGGAGTACTTTGTCACCCCTCCACTTT.

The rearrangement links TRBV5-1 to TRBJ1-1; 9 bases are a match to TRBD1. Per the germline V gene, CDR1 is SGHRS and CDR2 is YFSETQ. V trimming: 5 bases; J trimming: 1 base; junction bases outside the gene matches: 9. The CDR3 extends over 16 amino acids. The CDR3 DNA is TGCGCCAGCAGAACCTTCCCGGGACAGGGGAACACTGAAGCTTTCTTT. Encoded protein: CASRTFPGQGNTEAFF. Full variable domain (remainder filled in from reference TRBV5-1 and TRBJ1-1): KAGVTQTPRYLIKTRGQQVTLSCSPISGHRSVSWYQQTPGQGLQFLFEYFSETQRNKGNFPGRFSGRQFSNSRSEMNVSTLELGDSALYLCASRTFPGQGNTEAFFGQGTRLTVV.

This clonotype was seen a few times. CDR3 amino acids: CASSPEAVSNQPQHF. In DNA, the CDR3 is TGTGCCAGCAGCCCCGAGGCGGTTAGCAATCAGCCCCAGCATTTT. The rearrangement uses TRBV7-2 and TRBJ1-5, with D uncertain. Germline CDR1 is SGHTA and CDR2 is FQGNSA. This CDR3 has 15 residues. The V gene lost 5 bases and the J gene lost 0 bases, with 11 bases spanning the gap.

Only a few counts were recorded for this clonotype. CDR3 protein: CASSSVNQETQYF. The DNA for the CDR3 is TGTGCCAGCAGCTCGGTCAATCAAGAGACCCAGTACTTC. The V and J genes are TRBV7-3 and TRBJ2-5; D uncertain. The CDR3 extends over 13 amino acids. Trimming removed 4 bases at V and 2 bases at J, with 8 bases between. From germline, CDR1 is SGHTA and CDR2 FQGTGA.

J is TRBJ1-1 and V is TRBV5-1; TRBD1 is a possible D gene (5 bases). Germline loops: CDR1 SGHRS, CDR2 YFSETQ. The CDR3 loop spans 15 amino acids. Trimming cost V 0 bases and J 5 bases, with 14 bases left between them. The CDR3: CASSLAGRAMTEAFF. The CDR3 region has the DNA TGCGCCAGCAGCTTGGCCGGCAGGGCGATGACTGAAGCTTTCTTT.

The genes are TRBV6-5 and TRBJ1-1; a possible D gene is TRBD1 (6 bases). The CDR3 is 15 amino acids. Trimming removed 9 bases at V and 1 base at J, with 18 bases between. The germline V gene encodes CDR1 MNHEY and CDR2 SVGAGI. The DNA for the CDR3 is TGTGCCAGTCCCCCCGGGGGCCACTCGAACACTGAAGCTTTCTTT. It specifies CASPPGGHSNTEAFF.

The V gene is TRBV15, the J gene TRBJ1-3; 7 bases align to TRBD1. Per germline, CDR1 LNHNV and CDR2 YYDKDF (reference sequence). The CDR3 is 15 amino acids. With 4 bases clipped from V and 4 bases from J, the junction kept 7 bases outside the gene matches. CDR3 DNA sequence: TGTGCCACCAGCACGGACAGGCTTTCCGGAAACACCATATATTTT. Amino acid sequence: CATSTDRLSGNTIYF.

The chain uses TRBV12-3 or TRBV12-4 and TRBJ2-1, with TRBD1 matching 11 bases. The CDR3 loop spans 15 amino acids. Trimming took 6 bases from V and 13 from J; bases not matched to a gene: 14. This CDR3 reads CASSGQGAREETQFF. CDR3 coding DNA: TGTGCCAGCAGCGGACAGGGGGCACGGGAAGAGACCCAGTTCTTC.

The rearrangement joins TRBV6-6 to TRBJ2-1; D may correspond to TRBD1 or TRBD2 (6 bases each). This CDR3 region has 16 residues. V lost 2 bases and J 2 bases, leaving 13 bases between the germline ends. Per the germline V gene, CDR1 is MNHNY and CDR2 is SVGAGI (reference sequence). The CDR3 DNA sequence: TGTGCCAGCAGTTACGGAGGGGGACCCACCTACAATGAGCAGTTCTTC. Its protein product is CASSYGGGPTYNEQFF.

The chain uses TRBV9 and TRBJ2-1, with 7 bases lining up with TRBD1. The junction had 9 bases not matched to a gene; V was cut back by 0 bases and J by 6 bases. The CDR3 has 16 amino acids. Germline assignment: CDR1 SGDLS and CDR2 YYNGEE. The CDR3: CASSVDGTAGGNEQFF. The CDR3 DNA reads TGTGCCAGCAGCGTAGACGGAACTGCAGGGGGCAATGAGCAGTTCTTC.

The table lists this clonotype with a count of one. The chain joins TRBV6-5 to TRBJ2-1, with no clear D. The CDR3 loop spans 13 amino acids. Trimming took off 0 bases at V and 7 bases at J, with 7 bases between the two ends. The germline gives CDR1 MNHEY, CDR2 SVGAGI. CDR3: CASSYSNLNEQFF. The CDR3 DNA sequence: TGTGCCAGCAGTTACTCCAACCTTAATGAGCAGTTCTTC.